The sequence of this T cell receptor (beta chain) was determined in a study of Graves' ophthalmopathy and Graves' hyperthyroidism (dated by TCRdb to about 2018). Study-level background: Peripheral blood was collected at initial diagnosis, before any treatment. To tell Graves' ophthalmopathy apart from Graves' hyperthyroidism, and to predict which patients would progress to ophthalmopathy, the study relied on TCR beta repertoire signatures. In total, under 150 blood samples were TCR-sequenced: 40 to 45 ophthalmopathy, roughly 77 hyperthyroidism and some 17 hyperthyroidism-to-ophthalmopathy patients. To explore V-J signatures distinguishing ophthalmopathy from hyperthyroidism, a discovery set of around 100 patients (fewer than 45 ophthalmopathy, 57 stable hyperthyroidism) was enrolled. For independent validation, a separate cohort was made up of some 19 hyperthyroidism patients plus 17 patients who later progressed from hyperthyroidism to ophthalmopathy. In five or six hyperthyroidism patients, the T-cell repertoires found in thyroid tissue were compared with those found in blood. Following sampling, methimazole starting at 30 mg daily was administered to hyperthyroidism patients, and high-dose intravenous methylprednisolone was administered to ophthalmopathy patients. The 75 to 100 discovery patients were randomly split 7:3 into training and test sets. The paper as a whole reports these results and caveats: In cross-validation, the 13-signature model distinguished ophthalmopathy from stable hyperthyroidism with approximately 90% sensitivity and around 83% specificity, while in the test set the corresponding values were about 80% and 75%. In validation, the model predicted ophthalmopathy progression with about 71% sensitivity and about 77% specificity; some 13 predicted patients were CT-confirmed with GO in a median of 6.5 months. Sample size was not predetermined statistically, and investigators were not blinded to group allocation. Most expanded thyroid clonotypes with frequency above 0.001 were also detected in blood, suggesting blood repertoires may reflect the thyroid immune response.

A patient counted as having stable hyperthyroidism if there was no progression to ophthalmopathy within 18 months of follow-up. Hyperthyroidism patients were newly diagnosed, were aged 18 to 65 years, and had a disease duration under 2 months. Patients with other autoimmune diseases, uncontrolled infections, pregnancy or lactation were excluded. Diagnosis relied on clinical symptoms, serum thyroxine, TRAb, thyroid ultrasound and orbital computed tomography. Using Ficoll-Paque density gradient centrifugation, PBMCs were isolated from less than 11 ml of fresh peripheral blood. Total RNA was extracted with Trizol reagent and quality-checked on an Agilent 2100 Bioanalyzer. Comments on this clonotype: Its antigen is not yet known. Per-nucleotide qualities are absent, and no much larger clonotype sits a single base away.

TCR beta CDR3 regions were amplified from RNA transcripts for repertoire sequencing. The first round of RT-PCR was done with HTBI primers and the Qiagen OneStep RT-PCR kit, and was followed by a second round of multiplex PCR, then size selection and purification. Libraries were sequenced paired-end with 100 bp reads on an Illumina HiSeq2000. On the study's bioinformatics: Reads were processed with SOAPnuke, discarding reads with adapters, uncalled bases, mean Phred below 15, or no exact constant-primer or identifier match. COPE v1.2.5 was used to merge high-quality paired reads. Each unique nucleotide sequence was treated as a clonotype, and MiTCR v1.1 was used to align the clonotypes to the IMGT TRB V, D and J references. The analysis was limited to V-J combinations with a frequency above 0.0001, which together covered around 99% of the repertoires. For each V-J combination, a TCR clonal expansion and chaos score was defined as F50 clonal expansion divided by the chaos observed in the TCRdist matrix. Welch's t-statistics and random forest were used to reduce the features to some 13 V-J combinations, which were then used as input to a naive Bayes classifier. Thyroid-blood repertoire similarity was quantified with the Morisita-Horn index. TCRdb ran its own pipeline on the public reads, namely fastp trimming at Q25 and MiXCR clone calling, and kept in-frame beta chains. Each entry is one CDR3 protein sequence, shown with its most common DNA and genes. For this entry, the V and J calls and clone size follow TCRdb and not the study's own pipeline. In all, the sample holds just over 400,000 distinct CDR3 sequences, and under 25% of those were seen once. Under 3.5% of the sample lies in the top ten.

The sequence derives from a woman aged 18-29 years with stable Graves' hyperthyroidism. Donor details come from another sample of the same person, matched by shared clones. The material sequenced was peripheral blood.

The sequenced DNA is TGTGCCAGTAGCCTCGGCGCGGTTAAGGTGCCCCAGCATTTT. Its protein reads: CASSLGAVKVPQHF. The sequence joins TRBV19 to TRBJ1-5; no D gene call is confident. The germline V gene (reference sequence) provides CDR1 LNHDA and CDR2 SQIVND. The junction shows trimming of 6 bases on V and 9 bases on J, plus 18 bases between the germline ends. From its cysteine to its phenylalanine, the CDR3 spans 14 amino acids. Only the CDR3 DNA stays, 42 bases, in frame from base 1.